Below are 22 T cell receptor beta chains sequenced from a single sample in a study of OX40 agonist ivuxolimab in advanced cancers. Here immunoSEQ multiplex PCR was the method, and the copy in TCRdb shows in-frame clones only, minus some. The sample holds tens of thousands of clones, roughly 80% seen once. The sequences come from CD4+ or CD8+ T cells sorted from blood, collected in a trial of the OX40 agonist ivuxolimab. These receptors were collected from an adult with an advanced solid tumor such as melanoma, head and neck, liver or kidney cancer.

The chain carries TRBV6-1 and TRBJ2-7; no clear D. V was cut by 1 base and J by 3 bases, with 4 bases left in between. Looked up from germline, CDR1 is MNHNS and CDR2 is SASEGT. The CDR3 runs 12 residues. This CDR3 reads CASSEDGYEQYV. The CDR3 nucleotides read TGTGCCAGCAGTGAAGACGGCTACGAGCAGTACGTC.

The chain combines TRBV6-5 with TRBJ2-7, with D perhaps assigned TRBD1 or TRBD2 (5 bases each). The CDR3 runs 12 residues. Germline values: CDR1 MNHEY, CDR2 SVGAGI. V was cut by 5 bases and J by 11 bases, with 16 bases left in between. This CDR3 is CASSQDPGRKYV. CDR3 bases: TGTGCCAGCAGTCAAGACCCGGGACGGAAGTACGTC.

The chain links TRBV4-3 to TRBJ1-1; TRBD1 aligns across 11 bases. Trimming took 3 bases from V and 4 from J; bases not matched to a gene: 7. Per the germline V gene, CDR1 is LGHNA and CDR2 is YSLEER. This CDR3 is 16 amino acids long. The CDR3 nucleotides read TGCGCCAGCAGCCAGGCCCCAGGGACAGGGGGCACTGAAGCTTTCTTT. It is translated as CASSQAPGTGGTEAFF.

This clone was seen a single time. CDR3 protein: CASSLGGGHNEQFF. DNA for the CDR3: TGTGCCAGCAGTTTAGGGGGGGGTCACAATGAGCAGTTCTTC. The chain uses TRBV27 and TRBJ2-1; 7 positions agree with TRBD2. This CDR3 has 14 residues. Trimming cost V 2 bases and J 5 bases; bases outside gene matches: 3. The germline CDR1 and CDR2 sequences are MNHEY and SMNVEV (reference sequence).

This chain uses TRBV7-9 with TRBJ2-5; D is ambiguous. From germline, CDR1 is SEHNR and CDR2 FQNEAQ (reference sequence). Trimming took off 5 bases at V and 1 base at J, with 5 bases between the two ends. The CDR3 has 12 residues. CDR3 loop: CASSILQETQYF. CDR3 nucleotide sequence: TGTGCCAGCAGCATCCTCCAAGAGACCCAGTACTTC.

V and J are TRBV10-3 and TRBJ1-2; 12 nucleotides line up with TRBD1. Germline V gene sequence: CDR1 ENHRY, CDR2 SYGVKD. V dropped 4 bases and J dropped 5; count of bases not matched to a gene: 5. The CDR3 sequence is 15 residues long. Here the CDR3 reads CAISAGQGAYYGYTF. As DNA, the CDR3 is TGTGCCATCAGTGCGGGACAGGGGGCGTATTATGGCTACACCTTC.

The chain links TRBV4-3 to TRBJ2-7; 7 positions agree with TRBD2. CDR1 LGHNA and CDR2 YSLEER come from the germline V gene. Unmatched junction bases numbered 7, after V lost 0 bases and J lost 2 bases. CDR3 size: 16 residues. The CDR3 DNA reads as TGCGCCAGCAGCCAAGAAAGGGCGGGAGCCGCCTACGAGCAGTACTTC. It specifies CASSQERAGAAYEQYF.

In its sample, this clone was seen a few times. The chain carries TRBV7-8 and TRBJ1-2, with 7 positions matching TRBD1. Germline CDR1 is SGHVS and CDR2 is FQNEAQ. There are 13 residues in the CDR3. V lost 5 bases to trimming and J lost 4 bases; unmatched junction nucleotides: 4. The CDR3 DNA follows: TGTGCCAGCAGCCTCGACAGGGTCTATGGCTACACCTTC. Amino acid sequence: CASSLDRVYGYTF.

The chain links TRBV28 to TRBJ1-4, with 7 positions matching TRBD1. The CDR3 contains 13 residues. After removal of 4 bases from V and 8 bases from J, the junction contained 4 bases not matched to a gene. CDR1 MDHEN and CDR2 SYDVKM come from the germline V gene. CDR3 nucleotide sequence: TGTGCCAGCAGTTCAGGACAGGAAGAAAAACTGTTTTTT. Residues: CASSSGQEEKLFF. Filled out from reference TRBV28 and TRBJ1-4, the complete variable domain reads DVKVTQSSRYLVKRTGEKVFLECVQDMDHENMFWYRQDPGLGLRLIYFSYDVKMKEKGDIPEGYSVSREKKERFSLILESASTNQTSMYLCASSSGQEEKLFFGSGTQLSVL.

The chain recombines TRBV9 with TRBJ1-6; D not certain. Germline values: CDR1 SGDLS, CDR2 YYNGEE. The CDR3 has 14 amino acids. The V end lost 0 bases, the J end lost 9 bases, and 10 bases lay between the germline ends. The CDR3 DNA reads as TGTGCCAGCAGCGTAGAGGGCTCTCGTTCACCCCTCCACTTT. Its translation: CASSVEGSRSPLHF.

The chain carries TRBV7-2 and TRBJ2-1; tentatively, D is TRBD2 (6 bases). Germline V lookup: CDR1 SGHTA, CDR2 FQGNSA. The CDR3 extends over 15 amino acids. Between the trimmed V and J ends, which lost 1 base and 4 bases, there was a span of 11 bases. This chain's CDR3 is CASSLVVAAYNEQFF. The DNA of the CDR3 is TGTGCCAGCAGCTTAGTAGTAGCGGCGTACAATGAGCAGTTCTTC.

This clone appeared once. The V and J genes are TRBV7-9 and TRBJ1-2; unclear D gene. The CDR3 consists of 15 residues. V was cut by 10 bases and J by 4 bases, with 22 bases left in between. The germline V gene encodes CDR1 SEHNR and CDR2 FQNEAQ (reference sequence). The CDR3 DNA follows: TGTGCCATCGCGATGCTACGGGTAGGGCCCTATGGCTACACCTTC. It is translated as CAIAMLRVGPYGYTF.

J is TRBJ1-1 and V is TRBV6-5; TRBD1 aligns across 9 bases. The CDR3 runs to 15 residues. CDR1 is MNHEY, CDR2 SVGAGI, per germline. With 6 bases clipped from V and 5 bases from J, the junction kept 10 bases outside the gene matches. CDR3 amino acids: CASRKRQGGRTEAFF. In nucleotides, the CDR3 is TGTGCCAGCAGGAAAAGACAGGGGGGTAGGACTGAAGCTTTCTTT.

The CDR3 protein is CARSLTGETQYF. DNA for the CDR3: TGTGCCAGAAGCTTGACAGGAGAGACCCAGTACTTC. This chain uses TRBV5-3 with TRBJ2-5, with D possibly being TRBD1 (5 bases). TRBV5-3 is reported as an ORF; its role is uncertain. V dropped 1 base and J dropped 4 bases, with 5 bases sitting between them. The CDR3 is 12 amino acids.

The chain combines TRBV6-5 with TRBJ2-7, with D tentatively TRBD1 (5 bases). Trimming shortened V by 2 bases and J by 4 bases, and 9 bases separated the two germline ends. Germline CDR1 and CDR2: MNHEY and SVGAGI. The CDR3 is 13 residues long. DNA of the CDR3: TGTGCCAGCAGTTACCTACCAGGGTACGAGCAGTACTTC. This translates into CASSYLPGYEQYF.

The chain combines TRBV28 with TRBJ1-2; D perhaps matches TRBD1 (6 bases). The germline V and J ends were trimmed by 2 bases and 8 bases, with 6 bases remaining between them. The CDR3 runs to 11 residues. Per the germline V gene, CDR1 is MDHEN and CDR2 is SYDVKM. CDR3 coding DNA: TGTGCCAGCAGTTTAAGGGGGGGCTACACCTTC. Its protein product is CASSLRGGYTF.

The CDR3 DNA is TGCGCCAGCAGTGTAAGGTACCAAGAGACCCAGTACTTC. It encodes CASSVRYQETQYF. The genes are TRBV10-1 and TRBJ2-5, with D unresolved. Germline CDR1 WNHNN, CDR2 SYGVQD (reference sequence). The V end lost 4 bases, the J end lost 0 bases, and 6 bases lay between the germline ends. The CDR3 runs 13 residues.

This clone came up a few times. The chain is built from TRBV5-1 and TRBJ2-2; D uncertain. Trimming stripped 0 bases from V and 4 bases from J, with 7 bases between. The CDR3 totals 14 residues. Per germline, CDR1 SGHRS and CDR2 YFSETQ. The CDR3 is CASSLVEATGELFF. CDR3 sequence (DNA): TGCGCCAGCAGCTTGGTCGAGGCCACCGGGGAGCTGTTTTTT.

The chain couples TRBV10-3 to TRBJ2-1, with 7 positions matching TRBD1. J gave up 5 bases and V 6 bases, and 13 bases lay outside the gene matches. The CDR3 is 16 residues long. Germline lookup yields CDR1 ENHRY and CDR2 SYGVKD. CDR3 sequence (DNA): TGTGCCATCAGAAATAACCTCCGGGACAGAAACAATGAGCAGTTCTTC. This gives the protein CAIRNNLRDRNNEQFF.

About this clone itself: Within the sample, other DNA sequences also encode this same CDR3. This chain connects TRBV7-2 to TRBJ2-1, with D possibly TRBD2 on 6 matching bases. V dropped 2 bases and J dropped 7 bases, with 9 bases sitting between them. Germline V gene data show CDR1 as SGHTA and CDR2 as FQGNSA. The length of the CDR3 is 13 residues. CDR3 protein: CASSLRRGNEQFF. CDR3 nucleotide sequence: TGTGCCAGCAGCTTACGTCGGGGGAATGAGCAGTTCTTC.

The rearrangement links TRBV7-9 to TRBJ2-5; 8 bases map to TRBD1. This CDR3 spans 15 amino acids. Germline loops: CDR1 SEHNR, CDR2 FQNEAQ (reference sequence). The J segment lost 4 bases and the V segment lost 1 base, leaving 5 bases of the junction unmatched. The CDR3 reads CASSLGPGGGETQYF. As DNA, the CDR3 is TGTGCCAGCAGCTTAGGCCCAGGGGGCGGAGAGACCCAGTACTTC.

J is TRBJ1-3 and V is TRBV5-4; a possible D gene is TRBD1 (6 bases). Germline V gene data show CDR1 as SGHNT and CDR2 as YYREEE (reference sequence). Between the trimmed V and J ends, which lost 2 bases and 4 bases, there was a span of 13 bases. CDR3 length: 15 residues. Here the CDR3 reads CASSLGGANGNTIYF. DNA of the CDR3: TGTGCCAGCAGCTTAGGGGGGGCGAACGGAAACACCATATATTTT.